One and the same sample provided the 3 T cell receptor beta chains below, sequenced in a study of shared clonotypes between healthy human individuals (TCRdb year 2020). For the CD8 naive samples, CD45RO-negative cells were positively selected for CCR7, yielding a CD45RA+CCR7+ population from which TemRA cells were excluded. Receptor amplification or capture employed the immunoSEQ multiplex PCR assay. Held by TCRdb, this immuneACCESS table contains in-frame sequences only and omits some clones. Under half of the omission traces to an unresolved V gene where checked; the cause of the rest is unknown. In all, the sample holds roughly 2.1 million clones, and approximately 94% of those were seen once. Around 1.7% of the sample rests with the top ten. Sequenced input: naive CD8+ T cells from PBMCs. The sample's cell subset or site label is to be understood as: CD45RA+CCR7+. Receptor source: a man between 18 and 35 years old in good health. Some clones in this sample may be carry-over from other donors' samples.

The chain couples TRBV5-6 to TRBJ2-7; D may be TRBD1 (5 bases). CDR3 length equals 15 residues. The V and J ends lost 2 bases and 2 bases respectively, with 14 bases between them. Germline V lookup: CDR1 SGHDT, CDR2 YYEEEE. The chain's CDR3 is CASSFRQTWAYEQYF. The DNA for the CDR3 is TGTGCCAGCAGCTTTAGACAGACCTGGGCCTACGAGCAGTACTTC.

V and J are TRBV7-2 and TRBJ2-7; D call uncertain. The CDR3 has 13 residues. The V gene's germline CDR1 is SGHTA and CDR2 FQGNSA. The ends were cut back, 4 bases at V and 2 bases at J, with 9 bases in the middle. In nucleotides, the CDR3 is TGTGCCAGCAGCTCGGGCGAGACCTACGAGCAGTACTTC. Protein product: CASSSGETYEQYF.

As DNA, the CDR3 is TGTGCCATCAGTGAGTCGCTGGGTAGCGGGAGGGCCGGACACGAGCAGTACTTC. It codes for CAISESLGSGRAGHEQYF. V and J are TRBV10-3 and TRBJ2-7; TRBD2 matches at 11 bases. Per the germline V gene, CDR1 is ENHRY and CDR2 is SYGVKD. With 0 bases clipped from V and 5 bases from J, the junction kept 12 bases outside the gene matches. This CDR3 region has 18 residues.